Listed below are T cell receptor beta chains from one sample, sequenced in a study of blood T cell repertoires in COVID-19. Here immunoSEQ multiplex PCR was the method, and the copy in TCRdb shows in-frame clones only, minus some. The sample consists of about 100,000 clones, 85% to 95% of them appearing once. Sample: peripheral blood. Every receptor here comes from a man aged 45-60 years with active COVID-19. The CDR3 runs from the conserved cysteine through the conserved F or W. D genes are given only for firm matches. Clone size appears in some rows only: once, few, many, or a class for an expanded clone.

V gene: TRBV6-1; D gene: TRBD1; J gene: TRBJ2-2; clone size: .; CDR3 protein: CASSETAGGGGELFF; CDR3 DNA: TGTGCCAGCAGTGAAACGGCAGGGGGCGGTGGGGAGCTGTTTTTT
V gene: TRBV7-9; D gene: .; J gene: TRBJ2-7; clone size: few; CDR3 protein: CASSPDSRSDEQYF; CDR3 DNA: TGTGCCAGCAGCCCCGACAGTCGTTCAGACGAGCAGTACTTC
V gene: TRBV6-2/TRBV6-3; D gene: TRBD2; J gene: TRBJ2-7; clone size: .; CDR3 protein: CASSYETSGIGEQYF; CDR3 DNA: TGTGCCAGCAGTTACGAGACTAGCGGGATAGGCGAGCAGTACTTC
V gene: TRBV4-2; D gene: .; J gene: TRBJ1-2; clone size: .; CDR3 protein: CASSQEGTGSNYGYTF; CDR3 DNA: TGTGCCAGCAGCCAAGAGGGCACAGGGTCGAACTATGGCTACACCTTC
V gene: TRBV28; D gene: .; J gene: TRBJ1-1; clone size: .; CDR3 protein: CASSPPPQGMNTEAFF; CDR3 DNA: TGTGCCAGCAGCCCCCCCCCGCAGGGAATGAACACTGAAGCTTTCTTT
V gene: TRBV4-1; D gene: TRBD2; J gene: TRBJ2-1; clone size: .; CDR3 protein: CASSQPREGRYNEQFF; CDR3 DNA: TGCGCCAGCAGCCAGCCCCGGGAGGGCCGTTACAATGAGCAGTTCTTC
V gene: TRBV19; D gene: TRBD1; J gene: TRBJ2-7; clone size: .; CDR3 protein: CARRQGPLVIEQYF; CDR3 DNA: TGTGCCAGACGACAGGGGCCCCTTGTCATCGAGCAGTACTTC
V gene: TRBV11-2; D gene: .; J gene: TRBJ1-5; clone size: .; CDR3 protein: CASSLRGGRGQPQHF; CDR3 DNA: TGTGCCAGCAGCTTAAGGGGGGGACGGGGTCAGCCCCAGCATTTT
V gene: TRBV6-1; D gene: TRBD2; J gene: TRBJ2-3; clone size: .; CDR3 protein: CASSELVSGADYTQYF; CDR3 DNA: TGTGCCAGCAGTGAATTAGTTAGCGGGGCAGACTATACGCAGTATTTT
V gene: TRBV5-4; D gene: .; J gene: TRBJ1-6; clone size: .; CDR3 protein: CASSLDSGSSFSPLHF; CDR3 DNA: TGTGCCAGCAGCTTGGACTCGGGGTCCTCATTTTCACCCCTCCACTTT
V gene: TRBV19; D gene: .; J gene: TRBJ2-7; clone size: .; CDR3 protein: CASSTGGLGMQYF; CDR3 DNA: TGTGCCAGTAGTACCGGAGGGTTAGGGATGCAGTACTTC
V gene: TRBV6-2/TRBV6-3; D gene: .; J gene: TRBJ1-2; clone size: .; CDR3 protein: CASSYTTGSIYGYTF; CDR3 DNA: TGTGCCAGCAGTTACACGACAGGTTCAATATACGGCTACACCTTC
V gene: TRBV15; D gene: .; J gene: TRBJ1-2; clone size: .; CDR3 protein: CATSRDRQRYGYTF; CDR3 DNA: TGTGCCACCAGCAGAGATCGACAGAGGTATGGCTACACCTTC
V gene: TRBV2; D gene: TRBD1; J gene: TRBJ1-6; clone size: .; CDR3 protein: CASSPGQGAVSPLHF; CDR3 DNA: TGTGCCAGCAGCCCTGGACAGGGGGCTGTTTCACCCCTCCACTTT